A single sample is the source of the 8 T cell receptor beta chains below, sequenced in a study of blood T cells in healthy people across ages. Through a sample-barcoded 5' primer and a J-beta primer mix, a second PCR was run for about 6 to 11 cycles. TCRdb re-derived calls from the 5' RACE reads in MiXCR, one entry per CDR3 protein. This table has hundreds of thousands of distinct CDR3 sequences, about 34% appearing once. Sequencing was performed on blood. The receptors come from a woman aged 80 or over in good health.

This clonotype was found once. The chain joins TRBV20-1 to TRBJ2-5, with 11 bases lining up with TRBD2. The J call may be incorrect, as the DNA end agrees better with TRBJ2-7. Germline CDR1 is DFQATT and CDR2 is SNEGSKA (reference sequence). This CDR3 region has 13 residues. The chain's CDR3 is CSAHGTSGFEQYF. CDR3 bases: TGCAGTGCTCACGGGACTAGCGGTTTCGAGCAGTACTTC.

The CDR3: CASGLGDRGGDTQYF. The CDR3 nucleotides read TGTGCTAGTGGTTTGGGGGACAGGGGAGGGGATACGCAGTATTTT. This chain links TRBV12-5 with TRBJ2-3, with 10 bases identical to TRBD1. Trimming took 1 base from V and 6 from J; bases not matched to a gene: 4. The CDR3 runs to 15 residues. The germline V gene has CDR1 LGHNT and CDR2 FRNRAP.

This rearrangement joins TRBV6-6 to TRBJ2-1, with TRBD1 as a possible D gene (5 bases). CDR1 is MNHNY, CDR2 SVGAGI, per germline (reference sequence). The V end lost 7 bases, the J end lost 8 bases, and 15 bases lay between the germline ends. The CDR3 loop spans 13 amino acids. The CDR3 DNA is TGTGCCAGCACTCAGGGCCCCCTCGATGAGCAGTTCTTC. Translation gives CASTQGPLDEQFF.

The chain uses TRBV25-1 and TRBJ1-1; D remains unclear. Germline V lookup: CDR1 MGHDK, CDR2 SYGVNS. Trimming left V 0 bases short and J 1 base short, with 3 bases between. The CDR3 runs to 13 residues. The DNA for the CDR3 is TGTGCCAGCAGTGAATACCAGAACACTGAAGCTTTCTTT. Translated: CASSEYQNTEAFF.

This clonotype was recorded many times. The chain combines TRBV7-9 with TRBJ2-1, with 7 bases identical to TRBD2. CDR3 size: 13 residues. V lost 6 bases, J lost 7 bases, and 6 bases stayed unmatched. Germline CDR1 SEHNR, CDR2 FQNEAQ (reference sequence). CDR3 loop: CASSAGEWNEQFF. The CDR3 DNA sequence: TGTGCCAGCAGTGCGGGGGAGTGGAATGAGCAGTTCTTC.

There are a few counts of this clonotype. V is TRBV28 and J is TRBJ1-5, with D possibly TRBD1 on 6 matching bases. This CDR3 spans 16 amino acids. In germline, CDR1 is MDHEN, CDR2 SYDVKM. V gave up 4 bases and J gave up 2 bases, with 15 bases separating them. The CDR3 loop is CASSSTTGLGNQPQHF. CDR3 nucleotides: TGTGCCAGCAGTTCAACAACAGGGTTAGGCAATCAGCCCCAGCATTTT.

This clonotype was recorded only once. The V and J genes are TRBV4-1 and TRBJ1-5; the D is unclear. Germline V CDR1 and CDR2: MGHRA, YSYEKL. This CDR3 comprises 16 residues. Trimming removed 0 bases at V and 5 bases at J, with 14 bases between. The CDR3 nucleotides are TGCGCCAGCAGCCAAGACCCGGGGAGGGATGATCAGCCCCAGCATTTT. Translated: CASSQDPGRDDQPQHF.

This clonotype was seen more than once but under ten times. Possible read error: a much larger clone is one base away. The genes are TRBV20-1 and TRBJ2-5; 9 bases are a match to TRBD2. Germline V gives CDR1 DFQATT, CDR2 SNEGSKA (reference sequence). This CDR3 region has 14 residues. CDR3 in amino acids: CSAVAGDPQEAQYF. CDR3 DNA: TGCAGTGCTGTAGCGGGGGACCCACAAGAGGCCCAGTACTTC.